The 28 T cell receptor beta chains presented below share a single source sample, sequenced in a study of molecular identifiers for immune sequencing clone quantification. TCRdb fed the PCR reads into MiXCR, producing one record per CDR3 protein. The sample includes nearly 650,000 distinct CDR3 sequences, over 25% of them seen just once. Sequencing input: naive CD8+ T cells from blood, with Jurkat cell RNA spiked in. Stated subset: FACS-sorted CD8+CD4-CCR7+CD45RA+ naive T cells. The receptor set was obtained from a human donor in good health. Some libraries in this study had Jurkat cell RNA spiked in.

This clonotype occurred many times. This chain links TRBV4-1 with TRBJ2-7; TRBD1 aligns across 7 bases. CDR1 is MGHRA, CDR2 YSYEKL, per germline. Germline trimming cut 2 bases from V and 2 bases from J; bases unmatched to any gene: 3. The CDR3 has 14 residues. Here the CDR3 DNA reads TGCGCCAGCAGCCAACAGGGACAGACCTACGAGCAGTACTTC. It is translated as CASSQQGQTYEQYF.

Notes on this clonotype: Just one base apart from a much larger clone, this may be a read error. The chain is built from TRBV20-1 and TRBJ1-5, with unresolved D. Germline-derived CDR1 and CDR2 are DFQATT and SNEGSKA (reference sequence). CDR3 length: 11 residues. Here the CDR3 reads CSARINHPQHF. The CDR3 bases are TGCAGTGCTAGAATTAATCATCCCCAGCATTTT.

To note about this clonotype: A much larger clonotype is one base distant, so this may be a read error. The chain combines TRBV11-2 with TRBJ2-7, with 7 bases fitting TRBD1. The CDR3 is 12 residues long. The V segment lost 1 base and the J segment 13 bases; nucleotides outside the gene matches: 7. Germline V lookup: CDR1 SGHAT, CDR2 FQNNGV. The CDR3 sequence is CASSLAPDRCYF. Here the CDR3 DNA reads TGTGCCAGCAGCTTAGCGCCGGACAGGTGCTACTTC.

This clonotype came up a few times. A much bigger clone sits one base away, suggesting this may be a read error. This chain connects TRBV7-9 to TRBJ2-2; D might be TRBD2 (5 bases). Germline V gene lookup returns CDR1 SEHNR and CDR2 FQNEAQ (reference sequence). The CDR3 has 13 amino acids. The CDR3 region has the DNA TGTGCCAGCAGCTTCTCTAACACCGGGAAGCTGTTTTTT. Encoded protein: CASSFSNTGKLFF. The whole variable domain, filled in from reference TRBV7-9 and TRBJ2-2, reads DTGVSQNPRHKITKRGQNVTFRCDPISEHNRLYWYRQTLGQGPEFLTYFQNEAQLEKSRLLSDRFSAERPKGSFSTLEIQRTEQGDSAMYLCASSFSNTGKLFFGEGSRLTVL.

V is TRBV6-2 or TRBV6-3 and J is TRBJ2-7, with a possible D match to TRBD1 (6 bases). Trimming left V 0 bases short and J 6 bases short, with 12 bases between. Per the germline V gene, CDR1 is MNHEY and CDR2 is SVGEGT. The CDR3 length is 14 residues. As DNA, the CDR3 is TGTGCCAGCAGTTACTCGGACAGACCGGGCGAGCAGTACTTC. Its protein product is CASSYSDRPGEQYF.

The chain has TRBV19 and TRBJ1-3; 9 bases match TRBD1. Per germline, CDR1 LNHDA and CDR2 SQIVND (reference sequence). The CDR3 covers 16 residues. J was trimmed by 2 bases and V by 3 bases; bases with no gene match: 5. CDR3 in DNA: TGTGCCAGTAGTATGCTACAGGGGGCAACTGGAAACACCATATATTTT. Translating gives CASSMLQGATGNTIYF.

Of note for this clonotype: A read error may be the cause here, since a much bigger clone is one base away. V and J are TRBV9 and TRBJ2-7; D unresolved. The CDR3 runs 14 residues. Germline assignment: CDR1 SGDLS and CDR2 YYNGEE. V lost 4 bases, J lost 2 bases, and 13 bases lay in between. The CDR3 sequence is CASSYSTPPYEQYF. In nucleotides, the CDR3 is TGTGCCAGCAGCTATAGTACGCCTCCCTACGAGCAGTACTTC.

The chain is built from TRBV6-5 and TRBJ2-7; 7 nucleotides match TRBD2. V shed 2 bases and J 6 bases; nucleotides not matched to a gene: 10. The CDR3 runs to 15 residues. Germline V gene sequence: CDR1 MNHEY, CDR2 SVGAGI. This chain's CDR3 is CASSYGQAGEGEQYF. The CDR3, as DNA: TGTGCCAGCAGTTACGGGCAGGCCGGGGAGGGCGAGCAGTACTTC.

Remarks on this clonotype: A much larger clone lies one base from this, so it may be a read error. The chain links TRBV19 to TRBJ2-7; 7 bases fit TRBD1. V lost 5 bases to trimming and J lost 5 bases; unmatched junction nucleotides: 9. This CDR3 spans 14 amino acids. Germline V CDR1 and CDR2: LNHDA, SQIVND (reference sequence). For the CDR3, the DNA is TGTGCCAGTAGTCCTGCGACAGGGACCCACGAGCAGTACTTC. This gives the protein CASSPATGTHEQYF.

The rearrangement uses TRBV12-3 or TRBV12-4 and TRBJ2-1; 10 bases agree with TRBD2. CDR3 length: 16 residues. J was trimmed by 5 bases and V by 5 bases; bases with no gene match: 9. CDR3 bases: TGTGCCAGCAGTCCAGGAGGGACTAGCGCCCACAATGAGCAGTTCTTC. Translated: CASSPGGTSAHNEQFF.

This chain links TRBV4-3 with TRBJ2-1; 9 bases are shared with TRBD2. This CDR3 spans 18 amino acids. V shed 0 bases and J 7 bases; nucleotides not matched to a gene: 13. Germline CDR1 and CDR2: LGHNA and YSLEER. The CDR3 DNA sequence: TGCGCCAGCAGCCAAGATCTATCCGGTCTAGCGGGGAGGAATGAGCAGTTCTTC. It is translated as CASSQDLSGLAGRNEQFF.

The chain combines TRBV19 with TRBJ2-1, with 7 bases aligning to TRBD1. J gave up 6 bases and V 6 bases, and 8 bases lay outside the gene matches. The CDR3 totals 14 residues. CDR1 is LNHDA, CDR2 SQIVND, per germline (reference sequence). CDR3 sequence reads: CASSPGTACNEQFF. CDR3 DNA: TGTGCCAGTAGCCCCGGGACAGCCTGCAATGAGCAGTTCTTC.

The chain couples TRBV2 to TRBJ1-2, with TRBD1 identical over 7 bases. Germline trimming cut 8 bases from V and 3 bases from J; bases unmatched to any gene: 12. This CDR3 has 15 residues. Germline CDR1 and CDR2: SNHLY and FYNNEI. CDR3 sequence (DNA): TGTGCCAGCGAGCAGACAGGGAGAATCGACTATGGCTACACCTTC. Protein sequence: CASEQTGRIDYGYTF.

This clonotype has a count of ten or more. CDR3 bases: TGTGCCACCAGTGAGGGGGGGACAGGGCCCACAGATACGCAGTATTTT. This translates into CATSEGGTGPTDTQYF. This chain joins TRBV24-1 and TRBJ2-3; 9 nucleotides match TRBD1. CDR1 is KGHDR, CDR2 SFDVKD, per germline. The ends lost 4 bases at V and 2 bases at J; junction bases unmatched: 6. This CDR3 is 16 amino acids long.

This sequence joins TRBV11-2 and TRBJ2-1; 7 positions agree with TRBD1. Per germline, CDR1 SGHAT and CDR2 FQNNGV. The CDR3 contains 15 residues. Losses at the gene ends were 0 bases for V and 4 bases for J; bases not matched to a gene: 3. The CDR3 spells CASSLDPGQYNEQFF. The CDR3 nucleotides read TGTGCCAGCAGCTTAGATCCGGGACAGTACAATGAGCAGTTCTTC. The full variable domain, with the rest looked up from reference TRBV11-2 and TRBJ2-1, is EAGVAQSPRYKIIEKRQSVAFWCNPISGHATLYWYQQILGQGPKLLIQFQNNGVVDDSQLPKDRFSAERLKGVDSTLKIQPAKLEDSAVYLCASSLDPGQYNEQFFGPGTRLTVL.

This clonotype was found many times. The chain uses TRBV12-3 or TRBV12-4 and TRBJ2-5; D remains unclear. This CDR3 has 14 amino acids. Trimming pared 2 bases from V and 1 base from J, leaving 8 bases between. The CDR3 coding sequence is TGTGCCAGCAGTTTACGTACACTCCAAGAGACCCAGTACTTC. Translated, it gives CASSLRTLQETQYF.

A remark on this clonotype: A read error may be the cause here, since a much bigger clone is one base away. V is TRBV6-2 or TRBV6-3 and J is TRBJ1-5; weak D call: TRBD1 (6 bases). The germline gives CDR1 MNHEY, CDR2 SVGEGT. This CDR3 comprises 13 residues. The CDR3 protein is CTSRDNSNQPQHF. CDR3 bases: TGTACCAGCAGGGACAATAGCAATCAGCCCCAGCATTTT.

As for this clonotype: A much larger clone differs from this one at a single base, so this may be a read error. The rearrangement links TRBV25-1 to TRBJ1-5; a possible D gene is TRBD1 (6 bases). V lost 8 bases to trimming and J lost 3 bases, with 17 bases between them. The CDR3 totals 15 residues. Germline V CDR1 and CDR2: MGHDK, SYGVNS. Here the CDR3 reads CASPAGAGVNQPQHF. The CDR3 DNA reads TGTGCCAGCCCCGCGGGGGCAGGTGTCAATCAGCCCCAGCATTTT.

In its sample, this clonotype was seen a few times. This CDR3 reads CANRDPPELEQYF. DNA for the CDR3: TGTGCCAACCGGGACCCCCCTGAATTGGAGCAGTACTTC. The genes are TRBV10-3 and TRBJ2-7; D possibly matches TRBD1 or TRBD2 (5 bases each). Trimming shortened V by 10 bases and J by 7 bases, and 20 bases separated the two germline ends. In germline, CDR1 is ENHRY, CDR2 SYGVKD. CDR3 length: 13 residues.

Only a few counts were recorded for this clonotype. V usage is TRBV27 and J usage is TRBJ2-7, with TRBD2 matching over 10 bases. The junction had 8 bases not matched to a gene; V was cut back by 8 bases and J by 4 bases. Germline CDR1 reads MNHEY; CDR2 reads SMNVEV (reference sequence). The CDR3 covers 14 residues. DNA of the CDR3: TGTGCCAGCGGCCCGGGACTAGCGATGTACGAGCAGTACTTC. Residues: CASGPGLAMYEQYF.

At least ten counts were recorded for this clonotype. The chain is built from TRBV10-3 and TRBJ2-7, with D tentatively TRBD1 or TRBD2 (5 bases each). The V gene's germline CDR1 is ENHRY and CDR2 SYGVKD. The CDR3 extends over 15 amino acids. V lost 6 bases and J 0 bases, leaving 15 bases between the germline ends. The chain's CDR3 is CAIREPGPSSYEQYF. Written as DNA, the CDR3 is TGTGCCATCAGAGAACCGGGACCGAGCTCCTACGAGCAGTACTTC.

This rearrangement joins TRBV6-2 or TRBV6-3 to TRBJ2-1; perhaps TRBD1 as D (6 bases). Trimming pared 6 bases from V and 4 bases from J, leaving 16 bases between. The CDR3 covers 15 residues. Germline V gene data show CDR1 as MNHEY and CDR2 as SVGEGT. The CDR3 nucleotides read TGTGCCAGCAGACCATTGGACAGACGATACAATGAGCAGTTCTTC. Protein: CASRPLDRRYNEQFF.

This clonotype has only one observation. The rearrangement links TRBV10-3 to TRBJ2-3, with TRBD2 as a possible D gene (6 bases). V was cut by 3 bases and J by 5 bases, with 24 bases left in between. The V gene's germline CDR1 is ENHRY and CDR2 SYGVKD. This CDR3 is built from 18 residues. Here the CDR3 reads CAISDSGESAPGEDTQYF. The DNA for the CDR3 is TGTGCCATCAGTGACTCCGGCGAGAGCGCCCCGGGGGAAGATACGCAGTATTTT.

With regard to this clonotype: Germline and junction disagree at one end, which may indicate a read error. The V call is TRBV6-5, the J call TRBJ2-7; 7 bases line up with TRBD1. Germline CDR1 MNHEY, CDR2 SVGAGI. The CDR3 loop spans 15 amino acids. CDR3 coding DNA: TGTGCCGGCAGTTACGGTGGGGACAGCTCCTACGAGCAGTACTTC. Translation gives CAGSYGGDSSYEQYF.

A few counts support this clonotype. The chain carries TRBV29-1 and TRBJ1-2; no clear D gene. V lost 6 bases and J lost 10, with 9 bases in between. Germline CDR1 SQVTM, CDR2 ANQGSEA. The CDR3 contains 9 residues. The CDR3 DNA reads as TGCAGCGTACAAGGGCCCTACACCTTC. Encoded protein: CSVQGPYTF.

This clonotype has a count of ten or more. The chain employs TRBV4-2 and TRBJ2-3, with D hard to call. CDR1 and CDR2 from the germline V gene are LGHNA and YNFKEQ. The CDR3 contains 15 residues. With 0 bases removed from V and 3 bases from J, the gap between germline ends came to 10 bases. CDR3 in DNA: TGTGCCAGCAGCCAAGATGGGCAGGCTACAGATACGCAGTATTTT. Translating gives CASSQDGQATDTQYF.

The J gene is TRBJ2-5, the V gene TRBV11-2; TRBD1 matches at 10 bases. CDR1 and CDR2 (germline): SGHAT, FQNNGV. This CDR3 region has 16 residues. Trimming at V came to 5 bases and at J to 2 bases, leaving 8 bases not matched to a gene. The CDR3 loop reads CASSPAPGQGQETQYF. For the CDR3, the DNA is TGTGCCAGCAGCCCAGCCCCGGGACAGGGGCAAGAGACCCAGTACTTC.

The gene calls are TRBV4-3 and TRBJ2-1, with 9 bases fitting TRBD2. The junction had 7 bases not matched to a gene; V was cut back by 0 bases and J by 4 bases. Per the germline V gene, CDR1 is LGHNA and CDR2 is YSLEER. The CDR3 extends over 17 amino acids. CDR3 sequence (DNA): TGCGCCAGCAGCCAAGAGTTAAGGACTAGCGCTTACAATGAGCAGTTCTTC. Protein product: CASSQELRTSAYNEQFF.